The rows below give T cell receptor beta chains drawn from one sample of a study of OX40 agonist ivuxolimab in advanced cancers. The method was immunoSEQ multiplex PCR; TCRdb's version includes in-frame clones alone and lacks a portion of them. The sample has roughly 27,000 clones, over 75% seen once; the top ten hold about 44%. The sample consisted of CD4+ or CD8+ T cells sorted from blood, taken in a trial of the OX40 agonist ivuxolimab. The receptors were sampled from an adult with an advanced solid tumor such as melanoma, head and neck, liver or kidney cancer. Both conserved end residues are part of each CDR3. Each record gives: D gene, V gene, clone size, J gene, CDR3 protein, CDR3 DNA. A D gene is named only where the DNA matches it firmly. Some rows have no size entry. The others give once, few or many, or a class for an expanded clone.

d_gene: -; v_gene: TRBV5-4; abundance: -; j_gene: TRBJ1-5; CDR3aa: CASSQDVGSNQPQHF; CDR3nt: TGCGCCAGCAGCCAAGACGTGGGCAGCAATCAGCCCCAGCATTTT
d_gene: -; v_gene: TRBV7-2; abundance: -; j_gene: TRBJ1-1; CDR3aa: CASSGWRAFF; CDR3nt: TGTGCCAGCAGCGGTTGGAGGGCTTTCTTT
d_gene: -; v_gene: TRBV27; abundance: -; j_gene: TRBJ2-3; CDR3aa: CASSFTTDTQYF; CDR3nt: TGTGCCAGCAGTTTCACGACAGATACGCAGTATTTT
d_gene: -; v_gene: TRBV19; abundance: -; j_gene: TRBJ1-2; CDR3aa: CASSEVRANYGYTF; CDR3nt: TGTGCCAGTAGTGAAGTCAGGGCTAACTATGGCTACACCTTC
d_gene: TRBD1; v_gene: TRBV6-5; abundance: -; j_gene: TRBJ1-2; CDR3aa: CASKITGGNYGYTF; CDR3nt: TGTGCCAGCAAAATAACAGGGGGTAACTATGGCTACACCTTC
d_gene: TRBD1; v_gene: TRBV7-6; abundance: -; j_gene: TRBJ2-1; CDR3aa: CASSLGWTGNNEQFF; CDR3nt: TGTGCCAGCAGCTTAGGTTGGACAGGGAACAATGAGCAGTTCTTC
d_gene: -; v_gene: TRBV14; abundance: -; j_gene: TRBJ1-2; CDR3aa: CASSQLDYGYTF; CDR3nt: TGTGCCAGCAGCCAATTAGACTATGGCTACACCTTC
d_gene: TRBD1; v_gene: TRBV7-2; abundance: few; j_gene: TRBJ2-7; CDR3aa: CASSPRQGAAHYEQYF; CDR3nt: TGTGCCAGCAGCCCGAGACAGGGAGCAGCACACTACGAGCAGTACTTC
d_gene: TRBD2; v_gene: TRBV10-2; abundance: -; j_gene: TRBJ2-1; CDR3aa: CASSEGTSGWNEQFF; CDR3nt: TGCGCCAGCAGTGAAGGGACTAGCGGGTGGAATGAGCAGTTCTTC
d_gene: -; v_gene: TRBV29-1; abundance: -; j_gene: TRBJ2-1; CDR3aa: CSVAYNTGGNEQFF; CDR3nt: TGCAGCGTTGCGTATAATACAGGTGGGAATGAGCAGTTCTTC
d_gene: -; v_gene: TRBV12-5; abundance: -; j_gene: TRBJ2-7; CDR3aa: CASGLVLQGRYEQYF; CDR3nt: TGTGCTAGTGGTTTGGTACTCCAGGGAAGGTACGAGCAGTACTTC
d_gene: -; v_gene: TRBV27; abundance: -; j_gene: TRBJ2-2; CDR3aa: CASSYSYSDTGELFF; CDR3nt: TGTGCCAGCAGCTATTCGTACTCTGACACCGGGGAGCTGTTTTTT
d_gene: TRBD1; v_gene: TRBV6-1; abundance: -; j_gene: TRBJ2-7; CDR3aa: CASSNRDSLYEQYF; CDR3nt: TGTGCCAGCTCCAACCGGGACAGCCTGTACGAGCAGTACTTC
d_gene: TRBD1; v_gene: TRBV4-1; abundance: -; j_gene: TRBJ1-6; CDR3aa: CASSQDGGQVPSNSPLHF; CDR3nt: TGCGCCAGCAGCCAAGATGGGGGACAGGTTCCCTCTAATTCACCCCTCCACTTT